The 19 T cell receptor beta chains in this list originate from one sample, sequenced in a study of shared clonotypes between healthy human individuals. Repertoires were generated with immunoSEQ multiplex PCR, while TCRdb's copy carries only in-frame clones and drops some. The sample has about 470,000 clones; roughly 77% are singletons. Sample: PBMCs. The origin of the receptors is a woman aged 40 to 50 in good health. Some clones in this sample may be carry-over from other donors' samples.

The rearrangement uses TRBV27 and TRBJ2-3, with 8 bases matching TRBD2. This CDR3 comprises 18 residues. The V gene's germline CDR1 is MNHEY and CDR2 SMNVEV (reference sequence). After removal of 2 bases from V and 0 bases from J, the junction contained 10 bases not matched to a gene. The CDR3 DNA follows: TGTGCCAGCAGTTTACCCGGGACTAGACTCCAAAGCACAGATACGCAGTATTTT. Its protein is CASSLPGTRLQSTDTQYF.

The V gene is TRBV10-3, the J gene TRBJ2-7; 9 positions match TRBD1. Germline loops: CDR1 ENHRY, CDR2 SYGVKD. This CDR3 is 16 amino acids long. The V segment lost 4 bases and the J segment 3 bases; nucleotides outside the gene matches: 10. CDR3 in amino acids: CAISGGQGRGYYEQYF. The CDR3, as DNA: TGTGCCATCAGTGGGGGACAGGGTAGAGGTTACTACGAGCAGTACTTC.

This chain connects TRBV4-3 to TRBJ2-4, with D perhaps assigned TRBD1 or TRBD2 (6 bases each). The germline V gene has CDR1 LGHNA and CDR2 YSLEER. Trimming took 0 bases from V and 0 from J, leaving 24 bases between them. There are 21 residues in the CDR3. The CDR3 nucleotides are TGCGCCAGCAGCCAAGATTACCCGGGGGCAGGGGAGTTACTAGCCAAAAACATTCAGTACTTC. Translating gives CASSQDYPGAGELLAKNIQYF.

V and J are TRBV28 and TRBJ1-5; D might be TRBD1 (6 bases). With 6 bases removed from V and 2 bases from J, the gap between germline ends came to 8 bases. The CDR3 contains 13 residues. Germline V gene sequence: CDR1 MDHEN, CDR2 SYDVKM. The CDR3 loop is CASRAGGNQPQHF. Written as DNA, the CDR3 is TGTGCCAGCAGGGCAGGGGGCAATCAGCCCCAGCATTTT. Using reference TRBV28 and TRBJ1-5 for the parts outside the CDR3, the full variable domain is DVKVTQSSRYLVKRTGEKVFLECVQDMDHENMFWYRQDPGLGLRLIYFSYDVKMKEKGDIPEGYSVSREKKERFSLILESASTNQTSMYLCASRAGGNQPQHFGDGTRLSIL.

Comment on this clone: The junction differs from germline at one of its ends, possibly a read error. V gene TRBV30 combines with J gene TRBJ2-7; D is unclear. The length of the CDR3 is 12 residues. From germline, CDR1 is GTSNPN and CDR2 SVGIG (reference sequence). The CDR3 sequence: CAWSRQDSLGHF. The CDR3 DNA reads as TGTGCCTGGAGTCGGCAGGATAGCCTTGGACACTTC.

The V gene is TRBV18, the J gene TRBJ2-1, with 8 bases aligning to TRBD2. Trimming removed 5 bases from V and 6 bases from J; junction bases left unmatched: 12. Germline-derived CDR1 and CDR2 are KGHSH and LQKENI. This CDR3 comprises 16 residues. In DNA, the CDR3 is TGTGCCAGCTCATATTTCGGGACTAGTCTAGGCAATGAGCAGTTCTTC. It codes for CASSYFGTSLGNEQFF.

The genes are TRBV18 and TRBJ2-5, with D tentatively TRBD2 (6 bases). The V gene lost 5 bases and the J gene lost 2 bases, with 15 bases spanning the gap. This CDR3 spans 15 amino acids. Germline CDR1 KGHSH, CDR2 LQKENI. This CDR3 reads CASSSSGTVQETQYF. The CDR3 region has the DNA TGTGCCAGCTCATCATCCGGGACTGTGCAAGAGACCCAGTACTTC.

This rearrangement joins TRBV29-1 to TRBJ2-7; D may match TRBD1 or TRBD2 (10 bases each). The germline gives CDR1 SQVTM, CDR2 ANQGSEA. V shed 3 bases and J shed 2 bases, with 29 bases lying between them. The CDR3 runs 19 residues. The CDR3: CSVDRGGQGQREGPYEQYF. DNA for the CDR3: TGCAGCGTTGATCGCGGGGGACAGGGGCAGCGGGAGGGCCCCTACGAGCAGTACTTC.

This chain links TRBV7-9 with TRBJ1-2; 11 bases map to TRBD1. The germline V gene has CDR1 SEHNR and CDR2 FQNEAQ (reference sequence). There are 13 residues in the CDR3. J gave up 7 bases and V 5 bases, and 3 bases lay outside the gene matches. CDR3 residues: CASSRGQGAGYTF. The CDR3 nucleotides are TGTGCCAGCAGCCGCGGACAGGGGGCTGGCTACACCTTC.

CDR3 nucleotide sequence: TGTGCCAGCAGCCCCGCAGGGGGAGTGGGCACCGGGGAGCTGTTTTTT. Translation gives CASSPAGGVGTGELFF. The chain combines TRBV11-3 with TRBJ2-2, with 7 bases matching TRBD1. The CDR3 is made up of 16 amino acids. J was trimmed by 4 bases and V by 5 bases; bases with no gene match: 10. The germline gives CDR1 SGHNT, CDR2 YENEEA.

The chain links TRBV28 to TRBJ1-2; 9 nucleotides match TRBD1. The length of the CDR3 is 15 residues. CDR1 is MDHEN, CDR2 SYDVKM, per germline. With 6 bases clipped from V and 3 bases from J, the junction kept 8 bases outside the gene matches. The CDR3 region is CASRRHGDRDYGYTF. The CDR3 DNA follows: TGTGCCAGCAGGCGACACGGGGACAGGGACTATGGCTACACCTTC.

This chain uses TRBV4-1 with TRBJ2-5; 7 nucleotides agree with TRBD2. Matching the DNA end better, TRBJ2-7 makes the J call doubtful. Germline V gene sequence: CDR1 MGHRA, CDR2 YSYEKL. The CDR3 spans 14 residues. CDR3 in amino acids: CASSRDYRYYEQYF. The DNA of the CDR3 is TGCGCCAGCAGCCGGGACTATAGGTACTACGAGCAGTACTTC.

V usage is TRBV19 and J usage is TRBJ1-5, with D unclear. V was clipped by 1 base and J by 5 bases, with 12 bases between them. The CDR3 length is 15 residues. Germline V gives CDR1 LNHDA, CDR2 SQIVND (reference sequence). CDR3 coding DNA: TGTGCCAGTAGTATAGGCGGCCAGAACCATCAGCCCCAGCATTTT. This sequence encodes CASSIGGQNHQPQHF.

As regards this clone: This sample includes further DNA sequences coding for the same CDR3. The chain recombines TRBV11-3 with TRBJ2-5; no firm D call. This CDR3 comprises 12 residues. Germline V lookup: CDR1 SGHNT, CDR2 YENEEA. The ends were cut back, 1 base at V and 5 bases at J, with 5 bases in the middle. For the CDR3, the DNA is TGTGCCAGCAGCTTAGGCTCGGAGACCCAGTACTTC. This encodes CASSLGSETQYF.

The chain links TRBV28 to TRBJ2-7; D may correspond to TRBD1 or TRBD2 (6 bases each). The CDR3 spans 15 residues. Per the germline V gene, CDR1 is MDHEN and CDR2 is SYDVKM. The V gene lost 5 bases and the J gene lost 6 bases, with 20 bases spanning the gap. CDR3 sequence (DNA): TGTGCCAGCAGTCCCATTCGACTAGTAGGGGGCGAGCAGTACTTC. Translated, it gives CASSPIRLVGGEQYF.

This chain uses TRBV15 with TRBJ2-2, with D perhaps TRBD2 (6 bases). The CDR3 spans 15 residues. Germline CDR1 LNHNV, CDR2 YYDKDF (reference sequence). Trimming took 3 bases from V and 5 from J, leaving 13 bases between them. CDR3 region: CATSSRLVRTGELFF. CDR3 DNA: TGTGCCACCAGCAGCCGACTAGTGAGGACCGGGGAGCTGTTTTTT.

V and J are TRBV7-2 and TRBJ2-7; 11 positions match TRBD2. Germline CDR1 SGHTA, CDR2 FQGNSA. The CDR3 extends over 14 amino acids. Trimming removed 8 bases from V and 2 bases from J; junction bases left unmatched: 5. CDR3 loop: CASGGTSGPYEQYF. In nucleotides, the CDR3 is TGTGCCAGCGGCGGGACTAGCGGCCCCTACGAGCAGTACTTC. Filled out from reference TRBV7-2 and TRBJ2-7, the complete variable domain reads GAGVSQSPSNKVTEKGKDVELRCDPISGHTALYWYRQSLGQGLEFLIYFQGNSAPDKSGLPSDRFSAERTGGSVSTLTIQRTQQEDSAVYLCASGGTSGPYEQYFGPGTRLTVT.

The CDR3 sequence: CASSRGRQTPEQYF. CDR3 nucleotide sequence: TGTGCCAGCAGCCGAGGGCGCCAAACTCCCGAGCAGTACTTC. The chain links TRBV7-2 to TRBJ2-7; D possibly corresponds to TRBD2 (5 bases). The V end lost 5 bases, the J end lost 6 bases, and 17 bases lay between the germline ends. The CDR3 has 14 amino acids. CDR1 and CDR2 from the germline V gene are SGHTA and FQGNSA.

Of note for this clone: A read error is likely here: a far larger clone is one base away. The same CDR3 is also encoded by other DNA sequences in this sample. The gene calls are TRBV19 and TRBJ2-7, with D perhaps assigned TRBD1 or TRBD2 (6 bases each). Germline V lookup: CDR1 LNHDA, CDR2 SQIVND (reference sequence). The CDR3 extends over 15 amino acids. The CDR3 spells CASSIGGDTSYEQYF. DNA of the CDR3: TGTGCCAGTAGCATAGGAGGGGACACTTCCTACGAGCAGTACTTC.